These 22 T cell receptor beta chains were sequenced from one sample in a study of T cells in Graves' hyperthyroidism and ophthalmopathy. Amplification of TCR beta CDR3 regions used RNA as the template. Primed by the HTBI set, a first-round RT-PCR was run on the TCR CDR3. TCRdb analysed the multiplex PCR reads with MiXCR anew, one entry per CDR3 protein. Altogether 600,000 or so distinct CDR3 sequences are present, around 42% being singletons, with the ten largest covering 8.2%. The sequenced material came from peripheral blood or thyroid tissue (not recorded which). The receptor set was obtained from a young woman with Graves' hyperthyroidism.

A note on this clonotype: One end of the junction is discordant with germline, which a read error may explain. This chain uses TRBV6-1 with TRBJ2-5, with a weak D call TRBD2 (6 bases). Germline loops: CDR1 MNHNS, CDR2 SASEGT. The CDR3 is 14 residues long. CDR3 nucleotide sequence: TGTGCCAGCAGTGATCAGGGAGGCCAAGAGGCCCAGTACTTC. This codes for CASSDQGGQEAQYF.

The genes are TRBV29-1 and TRBJ2-7, with D possibly being TRBD1 (6 bases). The length of the CDR3 is 14 residues. Germline V CDR1 and CDR2: SQVTM, ANQGSEA. The ends were cut back, 1 base at V and 0 bases at J, with 10 bases in the middle. In nucleotides, the CDR3 is TGCAGCGTTGAAGGGGGGCCGAGCTCCTACGAGCAGTACTTC. Translating it yields CSVEGGPSSYEQYF.

The CDR3 nucleotides are TGTGCCATCAGTGCGGGAGGGCAAGAGACCCAGTACTTC. Its protein is CAISAGGQETQYF. V gene TRBV10-3 combines with J gene TRBJ2-5; TRBD2 agrees at 8 bases. The germline gives CDR1 ENHRY, CDR2 SYGVKD. The CDR3 extends over 13 amino acids. V shed 4 bases and J 2 bases; nucleotides not matched to a gene: 0.

This clonotype was recorded once. This rearrangement joins TRBV25-1 to TRBJ2-7; 13 positions agree with TRBD2. The ends lost 5 bases at V and 6 bases at J; junction bases unmatched: 16. The CDR3 loop spans 18 amino acids. From germline, CDR1 is MGHDK and CDR2 SYGVNS. CDR3 DNA sequence: TGTGCCAGCAGTTCAACTAGCGGGAGGGCCCTCTGGGCCGGCGAGCAGTACTTC. This encodes CASSSTSGRALWAGEQYF.

This clonotype is a singleton in its sample. The rearrangement links TRBV7-2 to TRBJ2-6; tentative D call: TRBD1 (5 bases). The germline V and J ends were trimmed by 4 bases and 2 bases, with 15 bases remaining between them. This CDR3 spans 17 amino acids. Germline loops: CDR1 SGHTA, CDR2 FQGNSA. The CDR3: CASSSGRSRAGANVLTF. DNA for the CDR3: TGTGCCAGCAGCTCAGGACGGAGCAGGGCTGGGGCCAACGTCCTGACTTTC. The full variable domain, with the rest looked up from reference TRBV7-2 and TRBJ2-6, is GAGVSQSPSNKVTEKGKDVELRCDPISGHTALYWYRQSLGQGLEFLIYFQGNSAPDKSGLPSDRFSAERTGGSVSTLTIQRTQQEDSAVYLCASSSGRSRAGANVLTFGAGSRLTVL.

This clonotype was counted ten times or more. The chain couples TRBV15 to TRBJ2-6; no clear D gene. V was shortened by 2 bases and J by 2 bases, with 7 bases between the two germline ends. The CDR3 loop spans 15 amino acids. The V gene's germline CDR1 is LNHNV and CDR2 YYDKDF (reference sequence). The CDR3, as DNA: TGTGCCACCAGCAGACCGGCAACTGGGGCCAACGTCCTGACTTTC. Its protein product is CATSRPATGANVLTF.

This clonotype showed up just a few times. This chain joins TRBV7-8 and TRBJ1-2; tentative D call: TRBD1 (6 bases). The CDR3 has 14 amino acids. Germline V CDR1 and CDR2: SGHVS, FQNEAQ. Trimming took 4 bases from V and 6 from J, leaving 15 bases between them. The CDR3 sequence is CASSSSTGGDGYTF. The CDR3 DNA is TGTGCCAGCAGCTCCTCGACAGGCGGGGATGGCTACACCTTC.

The sample holds a few counts of this clonotype. This chain uses TRBV19 with TRBJ1-5, with 7 bases aligning to TRBD1. Per germline, CDR1 LNHDA and CDR2 SQIVND (reference sequence). V gave up 10 bases and J gave up 5 bases; unmatched junction bases: 8. The CDR3 extends over 13 amino acids. CDR3 in amino acids: CATWQGVHQPQHF. CDR3 sequence (DNA): TGTGCCACTTGGCAGGGGGTGCATCAGCCCCAGCATTTT.

The chain recombines TRBV2 with TRBJ1-6; TRBD1 agrees at 10 bases. CDR1 and CDR2 (germline): SNHLY, FYNNEI. Unmatched junction bases numbered 4, after V lost 6 bases and J lost 8 bases. The CDR3 loop spans 14 amino acids. The CDR3 loop reads CASRGTGDDSPLHF. In nucleotides, the CDR3 is TGTGCCAGCAGGGGGACAGGGGATGATTCACCCCTCCACTTT. The whole variable domain, filled in from reference TRBV2 and TRBJ1-6, reads EPEVTQTPSHQVTQMGQEVILRCVPISNHLYFYWYRQILGQKVEFLVSFYNNEISEKSEIFDDQFSVERPDGSNFTLKIRSTKLEDSAMYFCASRGTGDDSPLHFGNGTRLTVT.

This clonotype was seen many times. The CDR3 here is CSVMTGANVLTF. CDR3 bases: TGCAGCGTCATGACTGGGGCCAACGTCCTGACTTTC. This chain joins TRBV29-1 and TRBJ2-6; D not resolved. The germline V gene encodes CDR1 SQVTM and CDR2 ANQGSEA. The CDR3 length is 12 residues. The germline V and J ends were trimmed by 6 bases and 2 bases, with 5 bases remaining between them.

This clonotype was picked up many times. The chain uses TRBV15 and TRBJ2-6, with a possible D match to TRBD1 (6 bases). The CDR3 is 18 amino acids. Trimming left V 4 bases short and J 0 bases short, with 16 bases between. Germline-derived CDR1 and CDR2 are LNHNV and YYDKDF (reference sequence). DNA of the CDR3: TGTGCCACCAGCACTGCATGGGACATTGGCTCTGGGGCCAACGTCCTGACTTTC. Amino acid sequence: CATSTAWDIGSGANVLTF.

About this clonotype: The junction departs from germline at one end; a sequencing error may be responsible. This chain joins TRBV10-3 and TRBJ2-7; D is unresolved. This CDR3 is built from 11 residues. Germline V gene lookup returns CDR1 ENHRY and CDR2 SYGVKD. CDR3 nucleotide sequence: TGTGCCATCAGGGAGTCCTACGAGCAGTACTTC. As protein: CAIRESYEQYF.

A remark on this clonotype: An end of the junction does not agree with germline; a read error may underlie this. This sequence joins TRBV20-1 and TRBJ2-7; D uncertain. CDR3 size: 13 residues. Per germline, CDR1 DFQATT and CDR2 SNEGSKA (reference sequence). The CDR3 sequence is CSASETYSYEQCF. The CDR3 DNA is TGCAGTGCTAGCGAAACTTACAGCTACGAGCAGTGCTTC.

The chain links TRBV6-6 to TRBJ2-7; no clear D gene. This CDR3 has 11 amino acids. The germline V gene has CDR1 MNHNY and CDR2 SVGAGI (reference sequence). The V end was cut by 5 bases, the J end by 8 bases, with 10 bases between. In DNA, the CDR3 is TGTGCCAGCAGTGAACCGGGCCAGCAGTACTTC. It translates to CASSEPGQQYF.

This clonotype was detected a few times. A read error may explain this, as a much larger clone is one base away. The V call is TRBV7-9, the J call TRBJ2-7; 12 positions agree with TRBD2. Per germline, CDR1 SEHNR and CDR2 FQNEAQ (reference sequence). V lost 9 bases to trimming and J lost 5 bases; unmatched junction nucleotides: 5. The CDR3 totals 13 residues. The CDR3 here is CASKLAGGNEQYF. CDR3 in DNA: TGTGCCAGTAAACTAGCGGGAGGCAACGAGCAGTACTTC.

This chain links TRBV24-1 with TRBJ1-5; 10 bases match TRBD1. Germline V gives CDR1 KGHDR, CDR2 SFDVKD. This CDR3 is 15 amino acids long. V lost 11 bases, J lost 0 bases, and 6 bases stayed unmatched. For the CDR3, the DNA is TGTGCCAGCAGCGACAGGGGGCGTAGCAATCAGCCCCAGCATTTT. Protein: CASSDRGRSNQPQHF.

As to this clonotype: This may come from a read error, since a much larger clone is one base off. J is TRBJ2-7 and V is TRBV10-2, with D hard to call. The length of the CDR3 is 12 residues. Germline V gene sequence: CDR1 WSHSY, CDR2 SAAADI. The CDR3 bases are TGCGCCGGCAGTGAGTCCGTCTACGAGCAGTACTTC. Translated, it gives CAGSESVYEQYF.

The V gene is TRBV6-5, the J gene TRBJ1-1; 8 bases map to TRBD1. CDR3 size: 11 residues. Looked up from germline, CDR1 is MNHEY and CDR2 is SVGAGI. Trimming removed 8 bases from V and 10 bases from J; junction bases left unmatched: 6. CDR3 region: CASADRGLAFF. CDR3 sequence (DNA): TGTGCCAGCGCCGACAGGGGTTTAGCTTTCTTT.

As DNA, the CDR3 is TGTGCCAGCAGCCAAGTCGGGAGGGAAGACGAGCAGTACTTC. It encodes CASSQVGREDEQYF. This sequence joins TRBV7-9 and TRBJ2-7, with 8 bases identical to TRBD2. This CDR3 region has 14 residues. Trimming removed 5 bases from V and 5 bases from J; junction bases left unmatched: 8. Germline V gene lookup returns CDR1 SEHNR and CDR2 FQNEAQ (reference sequence).

This rearrangement joins TRBV5-1 to TRBJ2-5, with 8 positions matching TRBD2. Germline V gene data show CDR1 as SGHRS and CDR2 as YFSETQ. The V gene end was trimmed by 0 bases and the J gene end by 4 bases; junction bases not matched to a gene: 5. CDR3 length: 15 amino acids. CDR3 in DNA: TGCGCCAGCAGCTTGGCCGCGGGAGGCGCAGAGACCCAGTACTTC. This gives the protein CASSLAAGGAETQYF.

The V and J genes are TRBV9 and TRBJ2-5, with D hard to call. Deletions cut 7 bases from V and 5 bases from J, with 15 bases between. CDR1 is SGDLS and CDR2 is YYNGEE in the germline V gene. The CDR3 runs 13 residues. CDR3 coding DNA: TGTGCCAGCTCACTTACAGTGTCGGAGACCCAGTACTTC. Its translation: CASSLTVSETQYF.

This clonotype came up once. The rearrangement links TRBV19 to TRBJ2-7; 14 bases are shared with TRBD2. Losses at the gene ends were 5 bases for V and 11 bases for J; bases not matched to a gene: 5. Per germline, CDR1 LNHDA and CDR2 SQIVND (reference sequence). The CDR3 is made up of 13 amino acids. The CDR3 nucleotides read TGTGCCAGTAGTCCGGGACTAGCGGGAGCTGAGTACTTC. Translated: CASSPGLAGAEYF.